The T cell receptor beta chain described here comes from a study of breast tumors, draining lymph nodes, adjacent tissues. The lymph nodes were axillary draining lymph nodes from breast cancer patients. With regard to this clonotype: No antigen is known for it.

TCRdb called the multiplex PCR reads again in MiXCR, with one record for every CDR3 protein. This repertoire shows roughly 120,000 distinct CDR3 sequences, around 20% found once; its top ten account for more than 3%. Study outcomes and limitations: Tumor TCR diversity was below lymph nodes but above nontumor tissue.

The sample taken for sequencing was axillary lymph node tissue. This clonotype originated in a female donor with breast cancer. Some clones in this sample may be carry-over from other donors' samples.

As DNA, the CDR3 is TGTGCCAGCAGCCCGCAGGGGAACACTGAAGCTTTCTTT. It yields the protein CASSPQGNTEAFF. This chain connects TRBV7-9 to TRBJ1-1; D may be TRBD1 (5 bases). The ends were cut back, 5 bases at V and 1 base at J, with 8 bases in the middle. This CDR3 has 13 residues. Per the germline V gene, CDR1 is SEHNR and CDR2 is FQNEAQ (reference sequence). The full variable domain, completed using reference TRBV7-9 and TRBJ1-1, is DTGVSQNPRHKITKRGQNVTFRCDPISEHNRLYWYRQTLGQGPEFLTYFQNEAQLEKSRLLSDRFSAERPKGSFSTLEIQRTEQGDSAMYLCASSPQGNTEAFFGQGTRLTVV.